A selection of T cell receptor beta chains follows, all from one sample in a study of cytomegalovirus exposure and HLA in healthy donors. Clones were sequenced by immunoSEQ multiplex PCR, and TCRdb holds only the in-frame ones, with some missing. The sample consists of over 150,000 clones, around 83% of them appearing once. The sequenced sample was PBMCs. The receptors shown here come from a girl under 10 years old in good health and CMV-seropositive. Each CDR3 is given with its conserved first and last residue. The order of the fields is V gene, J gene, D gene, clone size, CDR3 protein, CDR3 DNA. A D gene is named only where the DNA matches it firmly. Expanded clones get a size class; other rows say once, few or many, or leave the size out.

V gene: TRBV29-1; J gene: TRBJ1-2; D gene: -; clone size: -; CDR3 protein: CSVEVSIREDGYGYTF; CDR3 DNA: TGCAGCGTTGAAGTATCCATAAGGGAGGATGGCTATGGCTACACCTTC
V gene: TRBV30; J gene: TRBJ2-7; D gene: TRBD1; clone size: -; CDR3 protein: CAWSVKSGRGQGTSYEQYF; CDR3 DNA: TGTGCCTGGAGTGTAAAAAGCGGCCGCGGACAGGGCACGTCCTACGAGCAGTACTTC
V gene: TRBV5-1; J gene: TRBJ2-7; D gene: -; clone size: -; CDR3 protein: CASSLPRDSASSYEQYF; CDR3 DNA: TGCGCCAGCAGCCTACCCCGGGACTCCGCAAGCTCCTACGAGCAGTACTTC
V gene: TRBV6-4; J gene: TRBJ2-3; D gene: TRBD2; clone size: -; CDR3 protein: CASSVLAGGGEDTQYF; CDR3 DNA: TGTGCCAGCAGCGTTCTAGCGGGAGGAGGAGAGGATACGCAGTATTTT
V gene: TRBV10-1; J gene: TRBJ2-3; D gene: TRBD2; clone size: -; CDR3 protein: CASSESLAGGTDTQYF; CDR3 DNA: TGCGCCAGCAGTGAGTCCCTCGCGGGGGGCACAGATACGCAGTATTTT
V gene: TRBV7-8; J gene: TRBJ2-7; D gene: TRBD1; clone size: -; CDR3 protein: CASSETGASYEQYF; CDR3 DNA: TGTGCCAGCAGCGAGACAGGGGCTTCCTACGAGCAGTACTTC
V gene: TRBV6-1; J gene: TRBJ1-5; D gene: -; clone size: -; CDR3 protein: CASSDGTTYSNQPQHF; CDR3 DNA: TGTGCCAGCAGTGACGGGACAACCTATAGCAATCAGCCCCAGCATTTT
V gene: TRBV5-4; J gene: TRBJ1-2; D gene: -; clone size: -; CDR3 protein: CASSRDLGYGYTF; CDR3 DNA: TGTGCCAGCAGCCGTGATCTCGGCTATGGCTACACCTTC
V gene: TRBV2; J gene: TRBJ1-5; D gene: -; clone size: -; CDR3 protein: CASSELGRAIDSNQPQHF; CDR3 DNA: TGTGCCAGCAGTGAACTTGGCAGGGCAATCGATAGCAATCAGCCCCAGCATTTT
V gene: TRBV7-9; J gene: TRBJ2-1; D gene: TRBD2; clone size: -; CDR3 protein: CASSFRAGGTPWEQFF; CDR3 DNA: TGTGCCAGCAGCTTTCGCGCGGGAGGGACTCCTTGGGAGCAGTTCTTC
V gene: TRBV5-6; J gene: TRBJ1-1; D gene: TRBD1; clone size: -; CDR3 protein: CASSLIGQGSTEAFF; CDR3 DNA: TGTGCCAGCAGCCTCATAGGACAGGGTAGCACTGAAGCTTTCTTT
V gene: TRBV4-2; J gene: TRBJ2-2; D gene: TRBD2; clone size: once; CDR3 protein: CASSQTKSGTLNTGELFF; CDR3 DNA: TGTGCCAGCAGCCAAACCAAAAGCGGGACGCTAAACACCGGGGAGCTGTTTTTT
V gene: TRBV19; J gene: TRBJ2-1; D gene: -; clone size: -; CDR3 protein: CASMVAGGGLRYNEQFF; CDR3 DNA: TGTGCCAGTATGGTGGCCGGGGGAGGACTAAGATACAATGAGCAGTTCTTC
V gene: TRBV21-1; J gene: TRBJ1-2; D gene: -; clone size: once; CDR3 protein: CASTDRDLTNYGYTF; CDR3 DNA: TGTGCCAGCACCGACAGGGATCTGACTAACTATGGCTACACCTTC
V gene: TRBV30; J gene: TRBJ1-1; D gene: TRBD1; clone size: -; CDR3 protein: CAWSPTGDTEAFF; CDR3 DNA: TGTGCCTGGAGTCCGACAGGGGACACTGAAGCTTTCTTT
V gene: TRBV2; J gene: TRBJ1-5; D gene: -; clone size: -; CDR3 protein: CASSLRDNSLLLHF; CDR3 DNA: TGTGCCAGCAGTTTAAGGGACAACTCACTCTTACTCCATTTT
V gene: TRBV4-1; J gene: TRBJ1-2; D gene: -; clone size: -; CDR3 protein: CASGLVHTALSDGYTF; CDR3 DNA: TGCGCCAGCGGATTAGTCCATACAGCCTTATCGGATGGCTACACCTTC
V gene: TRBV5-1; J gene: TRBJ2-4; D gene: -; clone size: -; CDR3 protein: CASSTRGRGGIGNIQYF; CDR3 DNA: TGCGCCAGCAGCACCCGTGGTAGGGGCGGTATAGGAAACATTCAGTACTTC
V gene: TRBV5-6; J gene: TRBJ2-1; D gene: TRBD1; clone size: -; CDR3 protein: CASRHRDRGPEHLYNEQFF; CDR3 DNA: TGTGCCAGCAGACACCGGGACAGGGGGCCCGAGCACCTATACAATGAGCAGTTCTTC
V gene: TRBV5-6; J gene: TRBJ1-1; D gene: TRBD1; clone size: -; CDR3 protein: CASSPQGAAAFF; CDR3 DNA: TGTGCCAGCAGCCCCCAGGGGGCAGCAGCTTTCTTT
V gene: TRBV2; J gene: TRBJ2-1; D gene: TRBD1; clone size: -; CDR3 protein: CASAGGATYNEQFF; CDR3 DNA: TGTGCCAGCGCAGGGGGCGCTACCTACAATGAGCAGTTCTTC
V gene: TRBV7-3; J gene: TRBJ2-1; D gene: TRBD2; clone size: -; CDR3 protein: CASSPERERVNEQFF; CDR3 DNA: TGTGCCAGCAGCCCGGAGCGGGAGCGGGTCAATGAGCAGTTCTTC
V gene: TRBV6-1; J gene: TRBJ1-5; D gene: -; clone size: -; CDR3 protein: CASSGQLSGRRQPQHF; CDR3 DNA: TGTGCCAGCAGTGGCCAGCTCTCGGGGAGACGTCAGCCCCAGCATTTT
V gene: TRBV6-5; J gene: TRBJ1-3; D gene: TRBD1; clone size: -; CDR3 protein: CASSLHGQGENTIYF; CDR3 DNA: TGTGCCAGCAGTCTCCACGGACAGGGGGAAAACACCATATATTTT
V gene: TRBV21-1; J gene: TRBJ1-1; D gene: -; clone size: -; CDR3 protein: CASRDRGREAFF; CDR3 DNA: TGTGCCAGCAGGGACAGGGGACGTGAAGCTTTCTTT
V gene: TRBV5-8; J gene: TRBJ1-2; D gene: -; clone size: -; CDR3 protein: CASSPGIGTTDGYTF; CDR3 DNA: TGTGCCAGCAGCCCAGGGATCGGGACAACCGATGGCTACACCTTC
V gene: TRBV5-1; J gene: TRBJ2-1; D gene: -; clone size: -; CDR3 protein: CASSLGSYNEQFF; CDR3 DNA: TGCGCCAGCAGCTTGGGCAGCTACAATGAGCAGTTCTTC
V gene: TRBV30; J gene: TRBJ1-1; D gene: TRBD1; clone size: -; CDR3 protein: CAWSPTGTGVGAFF; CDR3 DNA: TGTGCCTGGAGTCCAACCGGGACAGGAGTCGGAGCTTTCTTT
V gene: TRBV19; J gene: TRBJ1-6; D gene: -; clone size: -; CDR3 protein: CASTDTGSNSPLHF; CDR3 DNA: TGTGCCAGTACAGATACAGGGTCAAATTCACCCCTCCACTTT
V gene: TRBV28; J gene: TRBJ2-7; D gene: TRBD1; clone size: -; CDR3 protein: CASSLWTGTATYEQYF; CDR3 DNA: TGTGCCAGCAGTCTCTGGACAGGGACAGCAACCTACGAGCAGTACTTC
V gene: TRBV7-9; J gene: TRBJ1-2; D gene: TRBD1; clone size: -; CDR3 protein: CASSHLLGQNYGYTF; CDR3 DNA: TGTGCCAGCAGCCACCTTCTGGGACAGAACTATGGCTACACCTTC
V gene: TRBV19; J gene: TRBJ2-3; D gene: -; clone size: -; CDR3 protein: CASTQAGGTDTQYF; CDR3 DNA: TGTGCCAGTACCCAGGCAGGGGGCACAGATACGCAGTATTTT
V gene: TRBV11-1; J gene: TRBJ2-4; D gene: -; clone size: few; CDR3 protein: CASSLDSLAKNIQYF; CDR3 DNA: TGTGCCAGCAGCTTAGACAGTCTAGCCAAAAACATTCAGTACTTC
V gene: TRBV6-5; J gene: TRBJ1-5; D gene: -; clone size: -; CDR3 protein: CASSDRNQPQHF; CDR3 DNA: TGTGCCAGCAGTGACAGGAATCAGCCCCAGCATTTT
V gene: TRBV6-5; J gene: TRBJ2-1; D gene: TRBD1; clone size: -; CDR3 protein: CASSRTGLSDNEQFF; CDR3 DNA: TGTGCCAGCAGCCGGACAGGCCTATCCGACAATGAGCAGTTCTTC
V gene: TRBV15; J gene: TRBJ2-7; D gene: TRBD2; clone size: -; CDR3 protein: CATSSKGGFYEQYF; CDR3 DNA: TGTGCCACCAGCAGTAAGGGAGGGTTCTACGAGCAGTACTTC
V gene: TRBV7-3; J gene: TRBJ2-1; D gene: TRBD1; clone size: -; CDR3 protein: CASSSGQGIPYEQFF; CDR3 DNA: TGTGCCAGCAGCTCGGGACAGGGGATACCTTATGAGCAGTTCTTC
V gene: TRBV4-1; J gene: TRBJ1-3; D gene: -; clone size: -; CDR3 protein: CASSQEGRRNTIYF; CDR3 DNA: TGCGCCAGCAGCCAAGAGGGCAGACGAAACACCATATATTTT
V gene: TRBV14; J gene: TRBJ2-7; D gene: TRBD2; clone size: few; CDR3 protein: CASSQPNFGLAGGIHEQYF; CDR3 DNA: TGTGCCAGCAGCCAACCCAACTTTGGACTAGCGGGAGGTATCCACGAGCAGTACTTC
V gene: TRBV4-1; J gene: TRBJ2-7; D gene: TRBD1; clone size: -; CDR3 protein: CASSQDPGQGRYEQYF; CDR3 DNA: TGCGCCAGCAGCCAAGATCCGGGACAGGGGAGGTACGAGCAGTACTTC
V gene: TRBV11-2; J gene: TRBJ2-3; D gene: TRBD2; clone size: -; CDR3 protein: CASSQGREGRGTDTQYF; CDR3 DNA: TGTGCCAGCAGCCAAGGGCGGGAGGGCCGGGGCACAGATACGCAGTATTTT
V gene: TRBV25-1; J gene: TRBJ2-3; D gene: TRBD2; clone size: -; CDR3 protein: CASSLAGHTDTQYF; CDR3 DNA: TGTGCCAGCAGTCTAGCGGGCCACACAGATACGCAGTATTTT
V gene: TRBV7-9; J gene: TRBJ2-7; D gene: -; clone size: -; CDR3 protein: CASSLDEGLGSKQYF; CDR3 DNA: TGTGCCAGCAGCTTAGATGAGGGCCTTGGCAGTAAGCAGTACTTC
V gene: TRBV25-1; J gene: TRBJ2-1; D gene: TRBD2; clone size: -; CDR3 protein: CASSEVSGGYNEQFF; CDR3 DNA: TGTGCCAGCAGTGAAGTAAGCGGGGGCTACAATGAGCAGTTCTTC
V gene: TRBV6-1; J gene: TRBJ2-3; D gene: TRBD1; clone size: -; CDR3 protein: CARCPGQGFTDTQYF; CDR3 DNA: TGTGCCAGGTGCCCGGGACAGGGTTTCACAGATACGCAGTATTTT